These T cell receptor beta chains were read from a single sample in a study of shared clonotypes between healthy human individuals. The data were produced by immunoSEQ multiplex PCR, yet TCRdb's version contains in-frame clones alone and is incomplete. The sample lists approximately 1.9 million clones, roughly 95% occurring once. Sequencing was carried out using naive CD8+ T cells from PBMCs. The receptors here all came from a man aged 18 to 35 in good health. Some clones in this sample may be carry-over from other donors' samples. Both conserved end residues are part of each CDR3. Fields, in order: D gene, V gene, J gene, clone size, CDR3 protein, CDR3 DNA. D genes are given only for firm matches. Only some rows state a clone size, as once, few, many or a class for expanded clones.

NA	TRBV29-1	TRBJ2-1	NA	CSVEAHDNEQFF	TGCAGCGTTGAAGCACACGACAATGAGCAGTTCTTC
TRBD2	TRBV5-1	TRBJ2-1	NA	CASSAGTSPFSYNEQFF	TGCGCCAGCAGCGCCGGGACTAGCCCCTTCTCCTACAATGAGCAGTTCTTC
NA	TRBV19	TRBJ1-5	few	CASRPTNSNQPQHF	TGTGCCAGTAGACCGACAAATAGCAATCAGCCCCAGCATTTT
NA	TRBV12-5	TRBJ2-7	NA	CASGSPRNF	TGTGCTAGTGGTTCCCCGAGGAACTTC
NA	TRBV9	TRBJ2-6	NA	CASSGGEGANVLTF	TGTGCCAGCTCCGGTGGGGAAGGGGCCAACGTCCTGACTTTC
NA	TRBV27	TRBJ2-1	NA	CATANEQFF	TGTGCCACCGCCAATGAGCAGTTCTTC
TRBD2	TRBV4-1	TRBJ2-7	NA	CASSRDTRTSGGEQYF	TGCGCCAGCAGCCGAGACACCAGGACTAGCGGGGGCGAGCAGTACTTC
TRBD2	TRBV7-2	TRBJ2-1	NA	CASSSSLGGTMSEQFF	TGTGCCAGCAGCTCCTCGTTAGGTGGGACTATGAGTGAGCAGTTCTTC
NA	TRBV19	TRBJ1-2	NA	CASSIREDLYGYTF	TGTGCCAGTAGTATCCGCGAGGACCTCTATGGCTACACCTTC
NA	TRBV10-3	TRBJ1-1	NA	CAISESKNTEAFF	TGTGCCATCAGTGAGTCGAAGAACACTGAAGCTTTCTTT
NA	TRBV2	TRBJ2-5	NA	CASLALFQETQYF	TGTGCCAGCTTAGCGCTTTTCCAAGAGACCCAGTACTTC
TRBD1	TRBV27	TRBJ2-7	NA	CASSAGNRGLNEQYF	TGTGCCAGCAGTGCCGGAAACAGGGGGCTTAACGAGCAGTACTTC
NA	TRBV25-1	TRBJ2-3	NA	CASSESITDTQYF	TGTGCCAGCAGTGAAAGCATCACAGATACGCAGTATTTT
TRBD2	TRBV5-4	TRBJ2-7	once	CASSMPGLVPYEQYF	TGTGCCAGCAGCATGCCGGGACTAGTTCCCTACGAGCAGTACTTC
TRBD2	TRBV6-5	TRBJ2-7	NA	CASSYGTLAGGDEQYF	TGTGCCAGCAGTTACGGTACGTTAGCGGGAGGCGACGAGCAGTACTTC
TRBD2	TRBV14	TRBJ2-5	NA	CASSQEGAGGEETQYF	TGTGCCAGCAGCCAAGAGGGCGCGGGAGGGGAAGAGACCCAGTACTTC
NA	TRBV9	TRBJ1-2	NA	CASSSGAPPGYGYTF	TGTGCCAGCAGCTCGGGCGCGCCCCCGGGCTATGGCTACACCTTC
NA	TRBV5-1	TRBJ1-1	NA	CASSFTGTVNTEAFF	TGCGCCAGCAGCTTTACAGGGACGGTGAACACTGAAGCTTTCTTT
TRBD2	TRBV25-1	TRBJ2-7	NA	CASSQPEAGGIDEQYF	TGTGCCAGCAGTCAACCCGAAGCGGGAGGGATCGACGAGCAGTACTTC
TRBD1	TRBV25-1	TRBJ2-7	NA	CASSETGEYEQYF	TGTGCCAGCAGTGAAACAGGGGAGTACGAGCAGTACTTC
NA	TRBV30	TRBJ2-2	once	CAWSVFIGGAGELFF	TGTGCCTGGAGTGTATTTATAGGAGGGGCCGGGGAGCTGTTTTTT
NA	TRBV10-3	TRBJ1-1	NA	CAITSSGPEAFF	TGTGCCATCACTTCCTCCGGGCCTGAAGCTTTCTTT
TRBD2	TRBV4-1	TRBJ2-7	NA	CASSPASGKLSYEQYF	TGCGCCAGCAGCCCGGCTAGCGGTAAACTCTCCTACGAGCAGTACTTC
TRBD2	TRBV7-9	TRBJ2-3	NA	CASSGRLAGSADTQYF	TGTGCCAGCAGCGGAAGACTAGCGGGATCGGCAGATACGCAGTATTTT
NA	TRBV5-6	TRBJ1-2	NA	CASSRGPVYGYTF	TGTGCCAGCAGCCGGGGCCCAGTTTATGGCTACACCTTC
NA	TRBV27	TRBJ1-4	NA	CASKVAPESEKLFF	TGTGCCAGCAAAGTGGCCCCTGAGTCTGAAAAACTGTTTTTT
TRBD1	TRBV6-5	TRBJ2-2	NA	CASSWDRGAGELFF	TGTGCCAGCAGTTGGGACAGGGGGGCCGGGGAGCTGTTTTTT
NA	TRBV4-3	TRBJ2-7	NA	CASSRSGFGSYEQYF	TGCGCCAGCAGTCGGAGCGGGTTTGGCTCCTACGAGCAGTACTTC
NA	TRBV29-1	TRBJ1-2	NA	CSVEVGRSILYGYIF	TGCAGCGTGGAAGTAGGACGCAGTATACTCTATGGCTACATCTTC
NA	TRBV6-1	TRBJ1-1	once	CASIPTVNTEAFF	TGTGCCAGCATCCCGACCGTGAACACTGAAGCTTTCTTT
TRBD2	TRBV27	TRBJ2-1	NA	CASQRDRGEQFF	TGTGCCAGCCAGCGGGACCGGGGAGAGCAGTTCTTC
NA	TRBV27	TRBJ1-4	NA	CASSSWTAGNEKLFF	TGTGCCAGCAGTTCTTGGACAGCGGGTAATGAAAAACTGTTTTTT
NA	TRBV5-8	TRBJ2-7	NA	CASSTMGTAYEQYF	TGTGCCAGCAGCACCATGGGCACGGCCTACGAGCAGTACTTC
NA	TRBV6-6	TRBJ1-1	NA	CASSPDVGLNTEAFF	TGTGCCAGCAGCCCCGATGTCGGCTTGAACACTGAAGCTTTCTTT
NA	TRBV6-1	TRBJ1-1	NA	CASSEWGAARAEAFF	TGTGCCAGCAGTGAGTGGGGGGCGGCCCGGGCTGAAGCTTTCTTT
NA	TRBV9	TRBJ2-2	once	CASSGTGTGELFF	TGTGCCAGCAGCGGAACAGGGACCGGGGAGCTGTTTTTT
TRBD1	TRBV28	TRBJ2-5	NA	CASSLTGGLETQYF	TGTGCCAGCAGTTTGACAGGGGGCCTGGAGACCCAGTACTTC
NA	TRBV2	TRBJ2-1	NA	CAIPGEGTAYNEQFF	TGTGCCATCCCGGGGGAAGGGACCGCCTACAATGAGCAGTTCTTC
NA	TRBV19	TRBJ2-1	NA	CARTTETGEGRHEQFF	TGTGCCAGGACTACAGAGACAGGGGAGGGACGACATGAGCAGTTCTTC
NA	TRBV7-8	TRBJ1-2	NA	CASSLVFPGVANYGYTF	TGTGCCAGCAGCTTAGTTTTTCCAGGGGTAGCTAACTATGGCTACACCTTC
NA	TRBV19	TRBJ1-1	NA	CASSKGRLTEAFF	TGTGCCAGTAGTAAGGGGCGGTTGACTGAAGCTTTCTTT
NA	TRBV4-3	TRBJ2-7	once	CASSQGTGQTVYEQYF	TGCGCCAGCAGCCAGGGTACAGGACAGACTGTCTACGAGCAGTACTTC
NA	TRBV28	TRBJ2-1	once	CASRRAGFYNEQFF	TGTGCCAGCAGGAGGGCAGGGTTCTACAATGAGCAGTTCTTC
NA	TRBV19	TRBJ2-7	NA	CASSAGYEQYF	TGTGCCAGTAGTGCCGGCTACGAGCAGTACTTC
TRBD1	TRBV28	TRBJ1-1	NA	CASSPGQGGMVAFF	TGTGCCAGCAGTCCAGGACAGGGCGGTATGGTAGCTTTCTTT